These 9 T cell receptor beta chains came from one sample sequenced in a study of Tregs in tolerant kidney transplant recipients. TCRdb's table, derived via immunoSEQ multiplex PCR, lists solely in-frame clones and lacks some. Here the sample table reports some 30,000 clones. Related graft donors supplied nonmyeloablative bone marrow transplants, and mixed chimerism was transient. Sequenced here: CD4+ T cells from blood (PBMCs), sampled 24 months after the transplant. Every receptor here comes from a human patient who received a combined kidney and bone marrow transplant. Among the T cells, some may be from the graft donor.

Notes on this clone: From the germline J gene comes the end of the CDR3, since the read stops 3 residues before it. This chain uses TRBV11-2 with TRBJ2-4, with 7 bases lining up with TRBD2. With 4 bases clipped from V and 7 bases from J, the junction kept 1 base outside the gene matches. CDR1 SGHAT and CDR2 FQNNGV come from the germline V gene. CDR3 size: 12 residues. CDR3 bases read: TGTGCCAGCAGCTCAGCGGGGAACATT. Its protein is CASSSAGNI. The full CDR3 protein is CASSSAGNIQYF.

As to this clone: The read finishes 3 residues shy of the CDR3 end, and the germline J gene is used to complete it. The chain links TRBV7-9 to TRBJ1-3; tentative D call: TRBD1 (5 bases). Germline V gene data show CDR1 as SEHNR and CDR2 as FQNEAQ (reference sequence). V was pared by 0 bases and J by 3 bases, with 6 bases between. The CDR3 runs to 14 residues. The covered CDR3 bases are TGTGCCAGCAGCTTAGCAGGGGTTGGAAACACC. The encoded protein is CASSLAGVGNT. The full CDR3 is CASSLAGVGNTIYF.

Remarks on this clone: Coverage ceases 3 residues before the CDR3 finishes, and the germline J gene fills in the end. The chain employs TRBV18 and TRBJ1-1; 10 nucleotides agree with TRBD1. V shed 1 base and J 3 bases; nucleotides not matched to a gene: 5. The CDR3 extends over 16 amino acids. CDR1 and CDR2 from the germline V gene are KGHSH and LQKENI. The CDR3 DNA, read in part, is TGTGCCAGCTCACCACAGACAGGGGGCATGGACACTGAA. Its translation: CASSPQTGGMDTE. The whole CDR3 sequence reads CASSPQTGGMDTEAFF.

Comment on this clone: The read falls 3 residues short of the CDR3 end, and the missing part is taken from the germline J gene. The V call is TRBV29-1, the J call TRBJ2-7; 12 bases map to TRBD2. V gave up 2 bases and J gave up 3 bases; unmatched junction bases: 2. The CDR3 has 14 residues. Germline-derived CDR1 and CDR2 are SQVTM and ANQGSEA. The CDR3 DNA, read in part, is TGCAGCGTTGAACTAGCGGGAGGGTTCTACGAG. Translated, it gives CSVELAGGFYE. The full CDR3 is CSVELAGGFYEQYF.

The sequenced CDR3 bases are TGTGCCAGCAGTAGGGGGGACAGGGGAGGCGGC. Translating gives CASSRGDRGGG. The full CDR3 protein reads CASSRGDRGGGYTF. The V call is TRBV28, the J call TRBJ1-2; 10 bases align to TRBD1. The missing CDR3 end, 3 residues past where the read stops, is filled in from the germline J gene. Germline V gene lookup returns CDR1 MDHEN and CDR2 SYDVKM. This CDR3 spans 14 amino acids.

On this clone itself: The read is 3 residues too short to cover the CDR3 end, so that end is filled in from the germline J gene. The V call is TRBV20-1, the J call TRBJ2-2; 11 positions agree with TRBD2. Per the germline V gene, CDR1 is DFQATT and CDR2 is SNEGSKA (reference sequence). The CDR3 runs 17 residues. V was clipped by 1 base and J by 2 bases; unmatched bases: 6. CDR3: CSARGMGLAVNTGELFF. The covered CDR3 bases are TGCAGTGCTAGAGGCATGGGACTAGCGGTTAACACCGGGGAG.

A remark on this clone: The CDR3 end falls 3 residues outside the read, so it is completed with the germline J gene. The chain couples TRBV11-1 to TRBJ2-3, with TRBD2 as a possible D gene (6 bases). With 5 bases removed from V and 5 bases from J, the gap between germline ends came to 17 bases. The CDR3 is made up of 15 amino acids. CDR1 is SGHAT, CDR2 FQDESV, per germline (reference sequence). Incomplete CDR3 DNA: TGTGCCAGCAGCCCTCTGGGTAGCGGCAAAGATACG. Its translation: CASSPLGSGKDT. The full-length CDR3 reads as CASSPLGSGKDTQYF. The full variable domain, rest sourced from reference TRBV11-1 and TRBJ2-3, is EAEVAQSPRYKITEKSQAVAFWCDPISGHATLYWYRQILGQGPELLVQFQDESVVDDSQLPKDRFSAERLKGVDSTLKIQPAELGDSAMYLCASSPLGSGKDTQYFGPGTRLTVL.

Notes on this clone: The read ends 3 residues before the CDR3 terminus; that terminus is restored from the germline J gene. This rearrangement joins TRBV20-1 to TRBJ2-1; 13 bases agree with TRBD2. The CDR3 runs to 16 residues. Germline V gene data show CDR1 as DFQATT and CDR2 as SNEGSKA (reference sequence). Losses at the gene ends were 2 bases for V and 7 bases for J; bases not matched to a gene: 8. The CDR3 DNA, read in part, is TGCAGTGCTAGAATTGGGACTAGCGGGATCTTAAATGAG. Translation: CSARIGTSGILNE. The CDR3 in full is CSARIGTSGILNEQFF.

Concerning this clone itself: The CDR3 end is not reached by the read, which stops 3 residues before it; the germline J gene fills it in. The rearrangement links TRBV18 to TRBJ1-2, with a weak D call TRBD1 (5 bases). The CDR3 contains 17 residues. Trimming shortened V by 2 bases and J by 2 bases, and 18 bases separated the two germline ends. Germline CDR1 KGHSH, CDR2 LQKENI. This chain's CDR3 is CASSPIESGRANYGYTF. The sequenced part of the CDR3 DNA is TGTGCCAGCTCACCAATCGAAAGTGGCAGGGCCAACTATGGC.